This T cell receptor beta chain was found in a study of breast tumors, draining lymph nodes, adjacent tissues (dated by TCRdb to about 2016). Regarding the study in general: TCR beta repertoires were compared across tumor, adjacent nontumor tissue and axillary lymph nodes obtained from breast cancer patients. In human breast cancer, the study set out to evaluate how tumor, surrounding tissue and draining lymph node repertoires relate to one another and whether T cells may move between these sites.

This clonotype was detected ten times or more. Its recognized antigen is unknown. Qualities for individual bases were not recorded, and no much larger clone is one base off. At the junction V is shortened by 4 bases and J by 3 bases, with 18 bases in between. Sequences LGHNA (CDR1) and YNFKEQ (CDR2) are obtained from the germline V gene. CDR3 length: 16 amino acids, cysteine to phenylalanine. Just CDR3 DNA is preserved here, 48 bases in frame from base 1. The lymph node samples were taken from the axillary draining lymph nodes of breast cancer patients. What the work shows at the level of the full study, not this receptor alone: In luminal-like breast cancer, tumor and nontumor tissue repertoires resembled each other significantly more than in basal-like breast cancer. The data were judged consistent with most tumor T cells deriving from the lymph node and then expanding within tumor tissue. T-cell repertoire diversity in tumors was found to be lower than in lymph nodes but higher than in nontumor tissue, and preferential V and J gene usage was observed. The conclusion that tumor T cells originate in lymph nodes was framed as consistent with a hypothesis rather than directly demonstrated.

The data were produced on an Illumina HiSeq 2000. TCR beta chain libraries were generated through multiplex PCR amplification. High-throughput sequencing was used to analyze the amplified TCR beta chain products. Through fastp at Q25 and MiXCR, TCRdb rebuilt clones from the public reads, retaining in-frame beta chains. Rows are unified per CDR3 protein, each entry keeping the most common DNA and genes. The sample includes approximately 230,000 distinct CDR3 sequences, with around 34% observed a single time. Clones ranked in the top ten supply 3% to 4.5% of the sample. The V and J segments used are TRBV4-2 and TRBJ1-2, with the D gene call left open. Sequenced input: axillary lymph node tissue. This receptor was taken from a female donor with breast cancer. Some clones in this sample may be carry-over from other donors' samples. The CDR3 in this case is CASSRASRQRDYGYTF. The DNA sequence is given as TGTGCCAGCAGCCGAGCGAGCAGGCAGAGGGACTATGGCTACACCTTC.